This TCR beta chain is from a study of T cell responses to AZD1222 COVID-19 vaccine. Overall study results and limits: A rise in Spike-specific TCR breadth and depth followed two AZD1222 doses. Most donors were white British and more were female, and clonal diversity was possibly underestimated.

On this clone: What it binds is not known.

The CDR3 is made up of 14 amino acids. CDR1 and CDR2 (germline): MGHDK, SYGVNS. Between the trimmed V and J ends, which lost 3 bases and 0 bases, there was a span of 8 bases. Sequencing was performed with immunoSEQ multiplex PCR; in TCRdb, only in-frame clones are kept and a portion is missing. The table includes 95,000 to 150,000 clones, approximately 90% detected once. The input for sequencing was peripheral blood, taken on day 0 of AZD1222 vaccination. The chain couples TRBV25-1 to TRBJ2-5; D not resolved. This clonotype was obtained from an adult in good health. The CDR3 DNA is TGTGCCAGCAGTGAGGCAAGCTACCAAGAGACCCAGTACTTC. Protein sequence: CASSEASYQETQYF.